Shown below are 3 T cell receptor beta chains from a single sample sequenced in a study of T cells in Graves' hyperthyroidism and ophthalmopathy. Researchers amplified the TCR beta CDR3 regions from RNA transcripts. During a first-round RT-PCR of the TCR CDR3, the HTBI primer set was used. A single record per CDR3 protein comes from TCRdb applying MiXCR to the multiplex PCR reads. Of over 400,000 distinct CDR3 sequences in the sample, approximately 23% were seen once. The source material was blood. Every receptor here comes from a woman aged 65 to 85 with Graves' ophthalmopathy.

This clonotype was counted many times. The rearrangement links TRBV4-1 to TRBJ1-5; TRBD1 aligns across 10 bases. The CDR3 extends over 14 amino acids. The V gene's germline CDR1 is MGHRA and CDR2 YSYEKL. With 4 bases clipped from V and 10 bases from J, the junction kept 7 bases outside the gene matches. The CDR3 reads CASSPGTGDLPQHF. DNA for the CDR3: TGCGCCAGCAGCCCCGGGACAGGGGACCTTCCCCAGCATTTT.

Ten or more counts support this clonotype. The DNA for the CDR3 is TGTGCCAGCAGCTTTTTAGATACGCAGTATTTT. Amino acid sequence: CASSFLDTQYF. The chain has TRBV7-2 and TRBJ2-3; D remains ambiguous. The CDR3 consists of 11 residues. Per germline, CDR1 SGHTA and CDR2 FQGNSA. V lost 3 bases to trimming and J lost 5 bases, with 3 bases between them.

The V and J genes are TRBV12-3 or TRBV12-4 and TRBJ2-1, with 9 bases aligning to TRBD2. V trimming: 7 bases; J trimming: 13 bases; junction bases outside the gene matches: 11. The CDR3 has 13 amino acids. The CDR3 DNA reads as TGTGCCAGCACCCTGGGGTCTAGCGGGAAACAGTTCTTC. Translated: CASTLGSSGKQFF.